The 13 T cell receptor beta chains reported below all come from one sample, sequenced in a study of blood T cell repertoires in COVID-19. The data were produced by immunoSEQ multiplex PCR, yet TCRdb's version contains in-frame clones alone and is incomplete. The top ten hold approximately 0.56% of the sample, which has approximately 180,000 clones, 80% to 95% seen once. The sample taken for sequencing was peripheral blood. Receptor source: a man aged 50 or older with acute or convalescent COVID-19.

V usage is TRBV5-1 and J usage is TRBJ2-3, with TRBD2 identical over 10 bases. The CDR3 is made up of 15 amino acids. The germline V gene encodes CDR1 SGHRS and CDR2 YFSETQ. V shed 4 bases and J 3 bases; nucleotides not matched to a gene: 5. Written as DNA, the CDR3 is TGCGCCAGCAGCGTAGCGGGAGGTGGTACAGATACGCAGTATTTT. Its protein product is CASSVAGGGTDTQYF.

CDR3 amino acids: CASSFGGRMDEKLFF. The CDR3 DNA reads TGTGCCAGCAGCTTCGGGGGAAGGATGGATGAAAAACTGTTTTTT. The rearrangement links TRBV11-2 to TRBJ1-4; the D gene is possibly TRBD1 (5 bases). CDR1 is SGHAT, CDR2 FQNNGV, per germline. Trimming shortened V by 3 bases and J by 6 bases, and 14 bases separated the two germline ends. The CDR3 is 15 amino acids.

V usage is TRBV5-1 and J usage is TRBJ1-4; TRBD1 matches at 9 bases. In germline, CDR1 is SGHRS, CDR2 YFSETQ. This CDR3 comprises 14 residues. With V trimmed by 4 bases and J by 8 bases, 6 bases remained unmatched. CDR3 DNA sequence: TGCGCCAGCAGCCTGGGACAGGGCAGCGAAAAACTGTTTTTT. The encoded protein is CASSLGQGSEKLFF.

Concerning this clone: Other DNA sequences of this sample code for an identical CDR3. The chain couples TRBV7-2 to TRBJ2-2, with TRBD2 matching over 10 bases. Germline CDR1 reads SGHTA; CDR2 reads FQGNSA. The CDR3 covers 14 residues. After removal of 5 bases from V and 4 bases from J, the junction contained 1 base not matched to a gene. The CDR3 DNA reads as TGTGCCAGCAGCCCTAGCGGGGGCACCGGGGAGCTGTTTTTT. It translates to CASSPSGGTGELFF.

The rearrangement links TRBV2 to TRBJ2-1; TRBD1 aligns across 7 bases. CDR1 is SNHLY and CDR2 is FYNNEI in the germline V gene. This CDR3 spans 14 amino acids. The trim removed 6 bases at V and 5 bases at J, leaving 7 bases unmatched. CDR3: CASSPGTANNEQFF. CDR3 nucleotide sequence: TGTGCCAGCAGCCCTGGGACAGCGAACAATGAGCAGTTCTTC.

With regard to this clone: Different DNA sequences within this sample yield the same CDR3. The J gene is TRBJ1-1, the V gene TRBV10-3; tentatively, D is TRBD1 (5 bases). CDR1 and CDR2 (germline): ENHRY, SYGVKD. V gave up 5 bases and J gave up 1 base, with 14 bases separating them. The CDR3 sequence is 15 residues long. The CDR3 is CAISQSGQRNTEAFF. The CDR3 bases are TGTGCCATCAGTCAATCCGGACAAAGGAACACTGAAGCTTTCTTT.

CDR3 bases: TGTGCCAGCATGGGCGGGGGCTCCAACGTCCTGACTTTC. Translation gives CASMGGGSNVLTF. The V call is TRBV2, the J call TRBJ2-6, with TRBD2 as a possible D gene (7 bases). Germline values: CDR1 SNHLY, CDR2 FYNNEI. The V end lost 7 bases, the J end lost 8 bases, and 12 bases lay between the germline ends. This CDR3 contains 13 residues.

The chain has TRBV5-4 and TRBJ2-3, with 11 bases matching TRBD2. V gave up 4 bases and J gave up 4 bases; unmatched junction bases: 8. Germline CDR1 reads SGHNT; CDR2 reads YYREEE (reference sequence). The CDR3 consists of 16 residues. CDR3 sequence: CASSLRTSGSADTQYF. In DNA form, the CDR3 reads TGTGCCAGCAGCCTACGAACTAGCGGGAGTGCAGATACGCAGTATTTT.

This chain connects TRBV10-3 to TRBJ2-5; 10 bases agree with TRBD2. This CDR3 spans 14 amino acids. Trimming took 3 bases from V and 2 from J; bases not matched to a gene: 0. CDR1 and CDR2 from the germline V gene are ENHRY and SYGVKD. CDR3 nucleotides: TGTGCCATCAGTGAACTAGCGGGACAAGAGACCCAGTACTTC. It encodes CAISELAGQETQYF.

The V call is TRBV2, the J call TRBJ2-1; TRBD1 aligns across 8 bases. CDR1 SNHLY and CDR2 FYNNEI come from the germline V gene. After removal of 0 bases from V and 10 bases from J, the junction contained 2 bases not matched to a gene. The CDR3 extends over 13 amino acids. The CDR3 here is CASSEAGTGEQFF. In DNA form, the CDR3 reads TGTGCCAGCAGTGAAGCGGGGACAGGCGAGCAGTTCTTC.

The rearrangement uses TRBV19 and TRBJ1-5; no reliable D call. This CDR3 region has 18 residues. V was pared by 7 bases and J by 9 bases, with 31 bases between. CDR1 is LNHDA and CDR2 is SQIVND in the germline V gene (reference sequence). The CDR3, as DNA: TGTGCCAGTACCGGATTCGGGAATCACCTTCAACCGAAACTGCCCCAGCATTTT. This codes for CASTGFGNHLQPKLPQHF.

Concerning this clone itself: Distinct nucleotide sequences in the sample also encode this CDR3. V gene TRBV2 combines with J gene TRBJ2-1; 7 nucleotides align to TRBD2. The CDR3 is 15 amino acids. The germline V gene has CDR1 SNHLY and CDR2 FYNNEI. V was pared by 6 bases and J by 1 base, with 6 bases of the junction left unmatched. CDR3 in DNA: TGTGCCAGCAGAAGGGAGGGCGGGTCCTACAATGAGCAGTTCTTC. Translating it yields CASRREGGSYNEQFF.

The chain links TRBV29-1 to TRBJ2-6; perhaps TRBD1 as D (6 bases). Germline values: CDR1 SQVTM, CDR2 ANQGSEA. The CDR3 covers 15 residues. V lost 3 bases and J 0 bases, leaving 9 bases between the germline ends. The CDR3 DNA is TGCAGCGTTGAGGCCAGGGGCTCTGGGGCCAACGTCCTGACTTTC. It translates to CSVEARGSGANVLTF.